The 27 T cell receptor beta chains reported below all come from one sample, sequenced in a study of Graves' ophthalmopathy and Graves' hyperthyroidism. For repertoire sequencing, the TCR beta CDR3 regions were amplified from RNA transcripts. The authors performed first-round RT-PCR with HTBI primers and then a second-round multiplex PCR. TCRdb re-derived calls from the multiplex PCR reads in MiXCR, one entry per CDR3 protein. Counted here are approximately 700,000 distinct CDR3 sequences, roughly 41% occurring once; the ten biggest clones make up approximately 43%. The specimen sequenced was peripheral blood. These receptors were obtained from an adult man with Graves' ophthalmopathy.

The chain couples TRBV20-1 to TRBJ2-7; unclear D gene. This CDR3 region has 11 residues. V lost 0 bases, J lost 6 bases, and 6 bases lay in between. Germline V gene lookup returns CDR1 DFQATT and CDR2 SNEGSKA (reference sequence). CDR3: CSARDLGEQYF. Here the CDR3 DNA reads TGCAGTGCTAGAGATCTCGGCGAGCAGTACTTC.

J is TRBJ2-7 and V is TRBV19; D is possibly TRBD1 (6 bases). Looked up from germline, CDR1 is LNHDA and CDR2 is SQIVND (reference sequence). CDR3 length: 13 residues. The V and J ends lost 4 bases and 6 bases respectively, with 13 bases between them. The CDR3 loop is CASSTQGVAEQYF. CDR3 sequence (DNA): TGTGCCAGTAGTACACAGGGAGTAGCCGAGCAGTACTTC.

This clonotype has a handful of counts. The chain couples TRBV19 to TRBJ1-2, with TRBD1 as a possible D gene (5 bases). This CDR3 spans 14 amino acids. Deletions cut 4 bases from V and 0 bases from J, with 9 bases between. CDR1 is LNHDA and CDR2 is SQIVND in the germline V gene (reference sequence). CDR3 bases: TGTGCCAGTAGTAAGACAGCAGCTAACTATGGCTACACCTTC. Its translation: CASSKTAANYGYTF.

A note on this clonotype: Germline is not matched at one junction end, which may reflect a read error. The chain carries TRBV4-1 and TRBJ2-5; either TRBD1 or TRBD2 may fit D (5 bases each). The V gene's germline CDR1 is MGHRA and CDR2 YSYEKL. The CDR3 runs to 14 residues. CDR3 residues: CASSQEGPQETQYF. CDR3 sequence (DNA): TGCGCCAGCAGTCAAGAGGGGCCTCAAGAGACCCAGTACTTC.

This clonotype was observed many times. The V gene is TRBV7-8, the J gene TRBJ2-5; no reliable D call. The CDR3 runs to 14 residues. Trimming stripped 3 bases from V and 4 bases from J, with 12 bases between. Looked up from germline, CDR1 is SGHVS and CDR2 is FQNEAQ. In nucleotides, the CDR3 is TGTGCCAGCAGCTTTGACAATGCGGTAGAGACCCAGTACTTC. Its translation: CASSFDNAVETQYF.

This clonotype was picked up a small number of times. This chain links TRBV20-1 with TRBJ2-6, with a possible D match to TRBD1 (6 bases). The CDR3 is made up of 15 amino acids. Trimming took 6 bases from V and 0 from J, leaving 12 bases between them. From germline, CDR1 is DFQATT and CDR2 SNEGSKA (reference sequence). CDR3 DNA sequence: TGCAGTGCCCCACAGGGTATCTCTGGGGCCAACGTCCTGACTTTC. It codes for CSAPQGISGANVLTF.

About this clonotype: Because the CDR3 is missing its conserved closing phenylalanine or tryptophan, this is likely a read error. This rearrangement joins TRBV28 to TRBJ2-5; D tentatively fits TRBD1 or TRBD2 (5 bases each). The CDR3 runs to 15 residues. Germline V lookup: CDR1 MDHEN, CDR2 SYDVKM. V dropped 4 bases and J dropped 5 bases, with 17 bases sitting between them. The DNA for the CDR3 is TGTGCCAGCAGTTCACCCCTAGCAGGGCTCGAGACCCAGTACGTC. Translating it yields CASSSPLAGLETQYV.

In this sample, this clonotype turned up many times. The J gene is TRBJ2-6, the V gene TRBV7-3, with D uncertain. V lost 8 bases, J lost 2 bases, and 13 bases lay in between. The CDR3 spans 15 residues. Germline-derived CDR1 and CDR2 are SGHTA and FQGTGA. CDR3 in DNA: TGTGCCAGCTCAATAGAGACCGCTGGGGCCAACGTCCTGACTTTC. This sequence encodes CASSIETAGANVLTF. The whole variable domain, filled in from reference TRBV7-3 and TRBJ2-6, reads GAGVSQTPSNKVTEKGKYVELRCDPISGHTALYWYRQSLGQGPEFLIYFQGTGAADDSGLPNDRFFAVRPEGSVSTLKIQRTERGDSAVYLCASSIETAGANVLTFGAGSRLTVL.

This chain uses TRBV6-1 with TRBJ1-2; D remains ambiguous. Germline CDR1 is MNHNS and CDR2 is SASEGT. The CDR3 is 13 residues long. The V gene lost 5 bases and the J gene lost 9 bases, with 16 bases spanning the gap. CDR3: CASSYVGEGRYTF. CDR3 nucleotide sequence: TGTGCCAGCAGTTACGTTGGAGAGGGCCGCTACACCTTC.

In the case of this clonotype: This may arise from a read error, as a much more abundant clone is one base away. The conserved phenylalanine or tryptophan is not found at the CDR3 terminus, so this likely reflects a read error. This chain joins TRBV5-1 and TRBJ2-5, with D possibly being TRBD2 (5 bases). Trimming removed 2 bases from V and 5 bases from J, with 13 bases in between. The CDR3 is 14 residues long. Germline loops: CDR1 SGHRS, CDR2 YFSETQ. This CDR3 reads CASSFTRPSETQYL. The CDR3 bases are TGCGCCAGCAGCTTTACTAGACCCTCGGAGACCCAGTACCTC.

This clonotype appeared once. The genes are TRBV7-9 and TRBJ2-5, with TRBD1 identical over 7 bases. The trim removed 0 bases at V and 2 bases at J, leaving 6 bases unmatched. Germline V gene sequence: CDR1 SEHNR, CDR2 FQNEAQ (reference sequence). CDR3 length equals 16 residues. The CDR3 coding sequence is TGTGCCAGCAGCTTAGCCGGGCCGGGACAGCAAGAGACCCAGTACTTC. Encoded protein: CASSLAGPGQQETQYF.

The rearrangement uses TRBV7-9 and TRBJ2-7; a possible D gene is TRBD2 (5 bases). Looked up from germline, CDR1 is SEHNR and CDR2 is FQNEAQ (reference sequence). The CDR3 is 15 amino acids. V shed 2 bases and J shed 3 bases, with 14 bases lying between them. CDR3: CASSLSGPGIYEQYV. The CDR3 DNA reads as TGTGCCAGCAGCTTATCAGGCCCGGGGATCTACGAGCAGTACGTC.

This clonotype came up many times. The V and J genes are TRBV14 and TRBJ2-7; D gene ambiguous. The germline V gene encodes CDR1 SGHDN and CDR2 FVKESK. V lost 3 bases, J lost 6 bases, and 15 bases lay in between. The CDR3 has 14 residues. For the CDR3, the DNA is TGTGCCAGCAGCCAGGCACCAGTCGTTGGCGAGCAGTACTTC. It translates to CASSQAPVVGEQYF.

The V gene is TRBV10-3, the J gene TRBJ1-5; D might be TRBD1 (5 bases). The CDR3 extends over 15 amino acids. CDR1 ENHRY and CDR2 SYGVKD come from the germline V gene. Trimming took 3 bases from V and 3 from J, leaving 12 bases between them. The chain's CDR3 is CAISDPDTFNQPQHF. As DNA, the CDR3 is TGTGCCATCAGTGACCCGGACACGTTCAATCAGCCCCAGCATTTT.

With respect to this clonotype: A much larger clone lies a single base off, so this may be a read error. The chain combines TRBV7-9 with TRBJ1-1, with TRBD1 matching over 7 bases. Germline CDR1 reads SEHNR; CDR2 reads FQNEAQ (reference sequence). Losses at the gene ends were 2 bases for V and 7 bases for J; bases not matched to a gene: 4. The CDR3 sequence is 13 residues long. CDR3 bases: TGTGCCAGCAGCTTAAACAGGGACAGTGAAGCTTTCTTT. Its translation is CASSLNRDSEAFF.

The CDR3 bases are TGTGCCAGCAGCGTAGAGCCTAGCGAGAGTACCGAGCAGTACTTC. It specifies CASSVEPSESTEQYF. V is TRBV9 and J is TRBJ2-7, with D maybe TRBD2 (6 bases). Germline V lookup: CDR1 SGDLS, CDR2 YYNGEE. Between the trimmed V and J ends, which lost 0 bases and 6 bases, there was a span of 16 bases. This CDR3 has 15 amino acids.

This rearrangement joins TRBV24-1 to TRBJ1-5, with 10 bases lining up with TRBD1. The CDR3 covers 18 residues. V trimming: 4 bases; J trimming: 0 bases; junction bases outside the gene matches: 8. Germline V CDR1 and CDR2: KGHDR, SFDVKD. The CDR3 reads CATSDPGTGEDSNQPQHF. The CDR3 DNA sequence: TGTGCCACCAGTGACCCAGGGACAGGGGAAGATAGCAATCAGCCCCAGCATTTT.

This chain connects TRBV5-1 to TRBJ2-7; 13 bases match TRBD2. Germline V lookup: CDR1 SGHRS, CDR2 YFSETQ. V dropped 4 bases and J dropped 1; count of bases not matched to a gene: 11. The CDR3 totals 18 residues. The CDR3 nucleotides are TGCGCCAGCAGCGCGAGGACTAGCGGGAGTTCTAGGTCCTACGAGCAGTACTTC. This sequence encodes CASSARTSGSSRSYEQYF.

For this clonotype: A read error may produce the germline difference seen at one junction end. The genes are TRBV7-9 and TRBJ1-1; a weak D match, TRBD1 (6 bases). Germline CDR1 is SEHNR and CDR2 is FQNEAQ (reference sequence). CDR3 length: 15 amino acids. The CDR3 nucleotides are TGCGCCAGCAGCCAAGAGCAGGGGCTGAACACTGAAGCTTTCTTT. Its translation: CASSQEQGLNTEAFF.

The chain has TRBV28 and TRBJ2-7, with TRBD1 identical over 7 bases. Germline V lookup: CDR1 MDHEN, CDR2 SYDVKM. Trimming cost V 5 bases and J 3 bases; bases outside gene matches: 10. The CDR3 spans 15 residues. CDR3 loop: CASSRLRDSLYEQYF. DNA of the CDR3: TGTGCCAGCAGTCGACTCCGGGACAGCCTCTACGAGCAGTACTTC.

In regard to this clonotype: This may be a read error, as it is one base from a much larger clone. The chain has TRBV2 and TRBJ1-5; 11 bases are shared with TRBD1. Germline loops: CDR1 SNHLY, CDR2 FYNNEI. The CDR3 covers 15 residues. CDR3 residues: CASRPGQGVLQLQHF. CDR3 in DNA: TGTGCCAGCCGACCGGGACAGGGGGTCCTGCAGCTCCAGCATTTT.

This chain connects TRBV9 to TRBJ1-6; D is unresolved. This CDR3 region has 12 residues. V was pared by 4 bases and J by 7 bases, with 6 bases between. Germline CDR1 and CDR2: SGDLS and YYNGEE. The CDR3 reads CASSPVNSPLHF. CDR3 nucleotides: TGTGCCAGCAGCCCAGTCAATTCACCCCTCCACTTT.

This clonotype was recorded at least ten times. The gene calls are TRBV29-1 and TRBJ1-1; 8 bases are shared with TRBD1. This CDR3 has 15 amino acids. Germline loops: CDR1 SQVTM, CDR2 ANQGSEA. The trim removed 4 bases at V and 1 base at J, leaving 8 bases unmatched. CDR3 nucleotide sequence: TGCAGCGTTGCCGAACCTGGGACAGGGAACACTGAAGCTTTCTTT. It is translated as CSVAEPGTGNTEAFF.

This clonotype appeared many times. V and J are TRBV20-1 and TRBJ1-6; 10 nucleotides line up with TRBD1. Germline-derived CDR1 and CDR2 are DFQATT and SNEGSKA (reference sequence). CDR3 length: 13 residues. V trimming: 6 bases; J trimming: 5 bases; junction bases outside the gene matches: 1. This chain's CDR3 is CSAGQGDNSPLHF. CDR3 sequence (DNA): TGCAGTGCAGGACAGGGGGATAATTCACCCCTCCACTTT.

In its sample, this clonotype was seen many times. This chain uses TRBV5-1 with TRBJ2-2; 8 bases agree with TRBD1. From germline, CDR1 is SGHRS and CDR2 YFSETQ. This CDR3 comprises 14 residues. Losses at the gene ends were 1 base for V and 7 bases for J; bases not matched to a gene: 3. The chain's CDR3 is CASSLQGAIGELFF. CDR3 bases: TGCGCCAGCAGCTTGCAGGGGGCGATCGGGGAGCTGTTTTTT.

This sequence joins TRBV10-3 and TRBJ2-7, with 9 bases lining up with TRBD2. The CDR3 contains 14 residues. The V gene's germline CDR1 is ENHRY and CDR2 SYGVKD. The V gene end was trimmed by 10 bases and the J gene end by 5 bases; junction bases not matched to a gene: 12. CDR3 sequence (DNA): TGTGCCAGCAGCCCGCGGGGGGGCCTCGACGAGCAGTACTTC. This encodes CASSPRGGLDEQYF.

This clonotype was picked up a small number of times. The chain employs TRBV7-2 and TRBJ1-2, with D possibly matching TRBD1 (6 bases). Trimming cost V 5 bases and J 2 bases, with 12 bases left between them. The CDR3 length is 14 residues. CDR1 and CDR2 (germline): SGHTA, FQGNSA. The CDR3, as DNA: TGTGCCAGCAGCGCGGGGGGGCCCAACTATGGCTACACCTTC. It codes for CASSAGGPNYGYTF. The whole variable domain, filled in from reference TRBV7-2 and TRBJ1-2, reads GAGVSQSPSNKVTEKGKDVELRCDPISGHTALYWYRQSLGQGLEFLIYFQGNSAPDKSGLPSDRFSAERTGGSVSTLTIQRTQQEDSAVYLCASSAGGPNYGYTFGSGTRLTVV.